The 9 T cell receptor beta chains given below trace back to one sample, sequenced in a study of blood T cell repertoires in COVID-19. Method: immunoSEQ multiplex PCR; TCRdb's copy keeps in-frame clones and lacks some. The table records fewer than 95,000 clones, 80% to 90% of them present only once. Source material: peripheral blood. The receptors shown here come from a man aged 45-65 years with acute or convalescent COVID-19.

This clone was seen once. V is TRBV5-1 and J is TRBJ2-1; 11 bases match TRBD2. Germline assignment: CDR1 SGHRS and CDR2 YFSETQ. The CDR3 consists of 15 residues. After removal of 6 bases from V and 11 bases from J, the junction contained 13 bases not matched to a gene. CDR3 DNA sequence: TGCGCCAGCAACCCCGGGACTAGCGGACCATGGCAGCAGTTCTTC. Protein: CASNPGTSGPWQQFF.

This rearrangement joins TRBV7-6 to TRBJ2-1, with 9 bases matching TRBD2. The V and J ends lost 1 base and 9 bases, in that order; junction bases with no gene match: 7. Germline CDR1 reads SGHVS; CDR2 reads FNYEAQ. The CDR3 consists of 15 residues. CDR3 loop: CASSLGGGGVGEQFF. CDR3 nucleotide sequence: TGTGCCAGCAGCTTAGGTGGCGGGGGGGTCGGTGAGCAGTTCTTC.

This chain links TRBV19 with TRBJ1-1; D is unresolved. V lost 1 base to trimming and J lost 4 bases, with 13 bases between them. The CDR3 runs 15 residues. Per the germline V gene, CDR1 is LNHDA and CDR2 is SQIVND (reference sequence). The chain's CDR3 is CASSIAVGSFTEAFF. The CDR3 DNA reads as TGTGCCAGTAGTATAGCGGTCGGGTCATTCACTGAAGCTTTCTTT.

The CDR3 DNA follows: TGTGCCAGTAGTATCTCACAGGTCCAGCCCCAGCATTTT. Protein: CASSISQVQPQHF. The V call is TRBV19, the J call TRBJ1-5; a weak D match, TRBD1 (5 bases). The germline CDR1 and CDR2 sequences are LNHDA and SQIVND (reference sequence). The V end was cut by 3 bases, the J end by 7 bases, with 10 bases between. This CDR3 is built from 13 residues.

The chain recombines TRBV10-3 with TRBJ1-1, with 11 nucleotides matching TRBD1. Looked up from germline, CDR1 is ENHRY and CDR2 is SYGVKD. Germline trimming cut 3 bases from V and 10 bases from J; bases unmatched to any gene: 4. The CDR3 spans 13 residues. The CDR3 nucleotides read TGTGCCATCAGTGATGGGACAGGGGGAGCAGCTTTCTTT. Translating it yields CAISDGTGGAAFF.

The gene calls are TRBV14 and TRBJ1-6; D uncertain. This CDR3 is 15 amino acids long. The germline V gene has CDR1 SGHDN and CDR2 FVKESK. Deletions cut 2 bases from V and 7 bases from J, with 12 bases between. CDR3 region: CASSQSTGFNSPLHF. In DNA, the CDR3 is TGTGCCAGCAGCCAATCCACGGGGTTCAATTCACCCCTCCACTTT.

CDR3 DNA: TGTGCCAGCAGCCCTGGCGGGGCCGATAATTCACCCCTCCACTTT. Translation gives CASSPGGADNSPLHF. The chain is built from TRBV7-2 and TRBJ1-6; D might be TRBD1 (5 bases). The CDR3 runs 15 residues. CDR1 is SGHTA and CDR2 is FQGNSA in the germline V gene. V lost 5 bases, J lost 5 bases, and 13 bases lay in between. Filled out from reference TRBV7-2 and TRBJ1-6, the complete variable domain reads GAGVSQSPSNKVTEKGKDVELRCDPISGHTALYWYRQSLGQGLEFLIYFQGNSAPDKSGLPSDRFSAERTGGSVSTLTIQRTQQEDSAVYLCASSPGGADNSPLHFGNGTRLTVT.

The V and J genes are TRBV11-2 and TRBJ1-6, with D hard to call. V lost 0 bases to trimming and J lost 0 bases, with 3 bases between them. Germline CDR1 reads SGHAT; CDR2 reads FQNNGV. The CDR3 is 15 amino acids. The CDR3 protein is CASSLESSYNSPLHF. Here the CDR3 DNA reads TGTGCCAGCAGCTTAGAGAGCTCCTATAATTCACCCCTCCACTTT.

The chain couples TRBV28 to TRBJ1-5; tentative D call: TRBD1 (6 bases). V dropped 6 bases and J dropped 9 bases, with 18 bases sitting between them. There are 14 residues in the CDR3. Germline CDR1 reads MDHEN; CDR2 reads SYDVKM. CDR3 coding DNA: TGTGCCAGCAGCCCCGGGGGGGGCGAGAGGCCCCAGCATTTT. Amino acids: CASSPGGGERPQHF.